The clone carrying this T cell receptor beta chain was seen repeatedly, ten times or more. As yet, its antigen is unknown. This sample was included in a study of CD8 T cells in ankylosing spondylitis. Quantitative 5'-RACE with molecular barcodes generated TCR beta libraries. One entry per CDR3 protein, called by TCRdb with MiXCR from the 5' RACE reads. This sample has 250,000 to 350,000 distinct CDR3 sequences, with around 21% found just once. Study observations and caveats: Blood from ankylosing spondylitis patients appeared to carry a characteristic roughly 8-variant TCR beta motif.

The receptor was isolated from a female donor with ankylosing spondylitis or in good health (not recorded which). The sequencing sample was made of blood, either unsorted or a sorted T cell fraction (not recorded which).

The CDR3, as DNA: TGCGCCAGCAGCCCGGTGGTAGGATCGGAAGCTTTCTTT. Translated, it gives CASSPVVGSEAFF. V usage is TRBV5-1 and J usage is TRBJ1-1; D gene unclear. The V gene lost 4 bases and the J gene lost 8 bases, with 15 bases spanning the gap. The CDR3 runs 13 residues. Germline CDR1 and CDR2: SGHRS and YFSETQ.